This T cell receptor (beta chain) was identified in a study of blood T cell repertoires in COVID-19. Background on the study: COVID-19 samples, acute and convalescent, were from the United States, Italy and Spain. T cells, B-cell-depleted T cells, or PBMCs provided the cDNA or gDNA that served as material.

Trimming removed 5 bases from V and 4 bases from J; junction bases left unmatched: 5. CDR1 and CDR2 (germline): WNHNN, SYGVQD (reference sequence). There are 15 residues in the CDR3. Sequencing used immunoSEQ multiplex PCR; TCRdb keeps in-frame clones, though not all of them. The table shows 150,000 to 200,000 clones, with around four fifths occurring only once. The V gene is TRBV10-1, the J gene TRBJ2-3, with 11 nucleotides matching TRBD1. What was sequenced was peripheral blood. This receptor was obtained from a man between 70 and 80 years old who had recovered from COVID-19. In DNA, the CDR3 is TGCGCCAGCAGTCGCGGGGGACAGGGGGCAGATACGCAGTATTTT. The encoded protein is CASSRGGQGADTQYF.